This TCR beta chain was recovered during a study of cytomegalovirus exposure and HLA in healthy donors. Study-level background: Of the donors genotyped, several hundred in all, about 80% fell in the Caucasian-associated ancestry cluster.

V dropped 11 bases and J dropped 2 bases, with 18 bases sitting between them. The CDR3 is 14 residues long. Germline values: CDR1 ENHRY, CDR2 SYGVKD. Remarks on this clone: Antigen: not known.

Study-level findings and limits: It was in a later analysis that TCR association rates were seen to vary by HLA locus, highest for DRB1 and lowest for HLA-C. Equally common other TCR beta chains were less clonally expanded than HLA-associated ones, a later analysis found. Analyzed later, most CMV-associated TCR beta chains appeared HLA-restricted.

It was with 60 Vbeta and 13 Jbeta primers that the PCR ran. Sequencing was performed with immunoSEQ multiplex PCR; in TCRdb, only in-frame clones are kept and a portion is missing. The sample lists over 100,000 clones; 72% were seen once. The chain couples TRBV10-3 to TRBJ1-1, with D hard to call. This TCR was sampled from a man aged 50 to 60 in good health and CMV-seropositive. The sequenced material came from PBMCs. Here the CDR3 DNA reads TGTGCCTCATCGGAGGTACAGCAAAACACTGAAGCTTTCTTT. Protein product: CASSEVQQNTEAFF.